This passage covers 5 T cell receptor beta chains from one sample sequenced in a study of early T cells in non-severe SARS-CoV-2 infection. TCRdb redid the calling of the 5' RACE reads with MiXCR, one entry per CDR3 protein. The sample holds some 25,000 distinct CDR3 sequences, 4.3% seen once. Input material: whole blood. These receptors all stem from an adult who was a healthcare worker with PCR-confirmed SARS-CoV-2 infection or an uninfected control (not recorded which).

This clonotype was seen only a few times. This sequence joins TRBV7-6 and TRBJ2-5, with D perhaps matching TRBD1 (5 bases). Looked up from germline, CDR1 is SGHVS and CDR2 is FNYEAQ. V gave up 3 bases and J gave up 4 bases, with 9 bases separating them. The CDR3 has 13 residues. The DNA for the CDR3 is TGTGCCAGCAGCTTTGACAGAGGAGAGACCCAGTACTTC. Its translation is CASSFDRGETQYF.

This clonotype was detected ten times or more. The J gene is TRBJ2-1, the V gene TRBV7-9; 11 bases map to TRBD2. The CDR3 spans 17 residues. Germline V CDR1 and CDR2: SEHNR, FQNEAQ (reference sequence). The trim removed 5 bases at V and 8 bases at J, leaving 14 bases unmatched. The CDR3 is CASSRASHSGGADEQFF. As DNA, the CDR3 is TGTGCCAGCAGCAGAGCGAGTCATAGCGGGGGGGCCGATGAGCAGTTCTTC.

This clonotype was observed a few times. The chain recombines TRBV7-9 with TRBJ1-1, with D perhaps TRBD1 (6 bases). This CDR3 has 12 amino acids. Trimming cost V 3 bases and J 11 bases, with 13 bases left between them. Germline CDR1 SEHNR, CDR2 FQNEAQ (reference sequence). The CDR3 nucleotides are TGTGCCAGCAGCTTGACAGGAGAAGGGGCTTTCTTT. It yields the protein CASSLTGEGAFF.

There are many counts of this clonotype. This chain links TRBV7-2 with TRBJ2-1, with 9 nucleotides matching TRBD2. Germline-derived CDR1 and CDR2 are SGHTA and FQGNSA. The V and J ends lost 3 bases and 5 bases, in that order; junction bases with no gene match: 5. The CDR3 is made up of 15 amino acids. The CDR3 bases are TGTGCCAGCAGCTTGGGGACTAGCCTCGACAATGAGCAGTTCTTC. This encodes CASSLGTSLDNEQFF.

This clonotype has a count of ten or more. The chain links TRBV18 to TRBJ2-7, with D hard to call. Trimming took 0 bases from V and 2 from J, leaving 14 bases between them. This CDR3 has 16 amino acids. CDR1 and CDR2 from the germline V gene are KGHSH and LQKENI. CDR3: CASSPPNFRGAYEQYF. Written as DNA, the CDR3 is TGTGCCAGCTCACCACCGAATTTTAGAGGTGCCTACGAGCAGTACTTC.